The entry that follows covers one T cell receptor (beta chain) sequence. V was pared by 3 bases and J by 6 bases, with 15 bases between. The CDR3 runs 14 residues. This sample stems from a study of T cells after yellow fever vaccination. TCRdb used MiXCR to reprocess the 5' RACE reads, holding one entry per CDR3 protein. The sample consists of fewer than 450,000 distinct CDR3 sequences, about 9.9% of them appearing once. V gene TRBV12-3 or TRBV12-4 combines with J gene TRBJ2-7; D not certain. The receptor was derived from a man aged 18 to 29 who received the YFV17D yellow fever vaccine. The sequenced sample was PBMCs, obtained on the day of the first yellow fever vaccination. CDR3 loop: CASSLRPTSGEQYF. The CDR3, as DNA: TGTGCCAGCAGTTTGCGACCTACTTCGGGCGAGCAGTACTTC.